These 8 T cell receptor beta chains share one sample of origin, sequenced in a study of lymphopenia after photon versus proton radiotherapy. Produced via immunoSEQ multiplex PCR; TCRdb's table is partial and in-frame only. The sample records approximately 16,000 clones, 80% to 90% being singletons. Here the sequenced sample was peripheral blood, taken from a patient treated with proton-based radiotherapy. Receptors originate from an older man with pancreatic cancer.

There are a few counts of this clone. J is TRBJ2-7 and V is TRBV19; D call uncertain. V was trimmed by 3 bases and J by 0 bases, leaving 9 bases between them. The germline V gene has CDR1 LNHDA and CDR2 SQIVND (reference sequence). The CDR3 has 14 residues. This chain's CDR3 is CASSIDRSSYEQYF. The CDR3 DNA reads TGTGCCAGTAGTATCGACCGGAGCTCCTACGAGCAGTACTTC.

This chain connects TRBV12-2 to TRBJ2-1; the table calls TRBD2, which could not be checked here. TRBV12-2 is classified as a pseudogene. The CDR3 is made up of 15 amino acids. The CDR3 loop reads CASRLGTSGGNEQFF. The CDR3 region has the DNA TGTGCAAGTCGCTTAGGAACTAGCGGGGGGAATGAGCAGTTCTTC.

The chain joins TRBV6-1 to TRBJ2-7; 7 positions match TRBD1. V shed 5 bases and J 5 bases; nucleotides not matched to a gene: 6. CDR1 and CDR2 (germline): MNHNS, SASEGT. The CDR3 contains 13 residues. The CDR3 nucleotides read TGTGCCAGCAGTCTGCGGACAGGCGACGAGCAGTACTTC. Translated: CASSLRTGDEQYF.

The rearrangement links TRBV4-2 to TRBJ2-1, with 8 bases matching TRBD2. CDR1 is LGHNA and CDR2 is YNFKEQ in the germline V gene. This CDR3 spans 16 amino acids. The V segment lost 1 base and the J segment 4 bases; nucleotides outside the gene matches: 6. In nucleotides, the CDR3 is TGTGCCAGCAGCCAAGGCGGGGGGTTGGGGTACAATGAGCAGTTCTTC. Translation: CASSQGGGLGYNEQFF.

As regards this clone: A read error may produce the germline difference seen at one junction end. The chain combines TRBV2 with TRBJ2-7, with D uncertain. This CDR3 is 15 amino acids long. Germline V gene data show CDR1 as SNHLY and CDR2 as FYNNEI. The CDR3 sequence: CASSPRPRPPYGQYF. CDR3 nucleotide sequence: TGTGCCAGCAGCCCTCGTCCCAGGCCCCCCTACGGGCAGTACTTC.

The chain is built from TRBV9 and TRBJ1-1; D remains unclear. The CDR3 has 17 amino acids. Germline CDR1 SGDLS, CDR2 YYNGEE. V was clipped by 0 bases and J by 1 base, with 16 bases between them. In DNA form, the CDR3 reads TGTGCCAGCAGCGTAGTACCCCCCGGAGGAGGGAACACTGAAGCTTTCTTT. Protein sequence: CASSVVPPGGGNTEAFF.

This sequence joins TRBV7-7 and TRBJ2-2, with D unclear. CDR1 and CDR2 (germline): SSHAT, FNYEAQ (reference sequence). The CDR3 consists of 14 residues. Trimming cost V 5 bases and J 3 bases, with 10 bases left between them. The CDR3 sequence: CASSPRRDTGELFF. The DNA of the CDR3 is TGTGCCAGCAGCCCCCGTAGGGACACCGGGGAGCTGTTTTTT.

The chain is built from TRBV4-1 and TRBJ1-4; possible D gene TRBD1, 6 bases. Germline V gives CDR1 MGHRA, CDR2 YSYEKL. The CDR3 extends over 14 amino acids. V gave up 4 bases and J gave up 1 base, with 7 bases separating them. CDR3 loop: CASSRTETNEKLFF. The CDR3 DNA sequence: TGCGCCAGCAGCCGGACAGAAACTAATGAAAAACTGTTTTTT.